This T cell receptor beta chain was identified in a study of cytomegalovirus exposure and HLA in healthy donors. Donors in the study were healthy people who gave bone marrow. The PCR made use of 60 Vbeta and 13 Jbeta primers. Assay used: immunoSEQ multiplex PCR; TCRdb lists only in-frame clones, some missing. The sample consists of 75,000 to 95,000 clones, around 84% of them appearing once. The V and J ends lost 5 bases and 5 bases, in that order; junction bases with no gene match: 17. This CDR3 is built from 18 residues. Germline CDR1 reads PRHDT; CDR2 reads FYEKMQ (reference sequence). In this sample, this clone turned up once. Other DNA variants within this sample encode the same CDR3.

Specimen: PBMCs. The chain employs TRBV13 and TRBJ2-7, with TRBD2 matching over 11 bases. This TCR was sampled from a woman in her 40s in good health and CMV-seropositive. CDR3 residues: CASSVRRTTSGSPNEQYF. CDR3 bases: TGTGCCAGCAGCGTACGAAGAACCACTAGCGGGAGTCCTAACGAGCAGTACTTC.